This T cell receptor beta chain stems from a study of T cell responses to AZD1222 COVID-19 vaccine. Study conclusions and caveats: Donors were mostly white British, more females; clonal diversity possibly underestimated. With dominance at 160-218 and 743-854, vaccine-associated CD4 TCRs spanned spike. Reports say nearly half of spike-specific TCRs go after unmutated variant regions.

Points on this clone: The target antigen is unknown.

This CDR3 spans 15 amino acids. The ends were cut back, 2 bases at V and 4 bases at J, with 13 bases in the middle. Per the germline V gene, CDR1 is SGHKS and CDR2 is YYEKEE (reference sequence). Generated by immunoSEQ multiplex PCR, the TCRdb table keeps only in-frame clones and is missing some. Counted here are just under 75,000 clones, around 80% occurring once; the ten biggest clones make up 47%. The V and J genes are TRBV5-5 and TRBJ1-5; the D is unclear. This receptor was identified in an adult who received the AZD1222 COVID-19 vaccine. The sequenced sample was peripheral blood, obtained 28 days after the second AZD1222 dose. Here the CDR3 DNA reads TGTGCCAGCAGCTTCAGTTCGGCTCTAAATCAGCCCCAGCATTTT. As protein: CASSFSSALNQPQHF.